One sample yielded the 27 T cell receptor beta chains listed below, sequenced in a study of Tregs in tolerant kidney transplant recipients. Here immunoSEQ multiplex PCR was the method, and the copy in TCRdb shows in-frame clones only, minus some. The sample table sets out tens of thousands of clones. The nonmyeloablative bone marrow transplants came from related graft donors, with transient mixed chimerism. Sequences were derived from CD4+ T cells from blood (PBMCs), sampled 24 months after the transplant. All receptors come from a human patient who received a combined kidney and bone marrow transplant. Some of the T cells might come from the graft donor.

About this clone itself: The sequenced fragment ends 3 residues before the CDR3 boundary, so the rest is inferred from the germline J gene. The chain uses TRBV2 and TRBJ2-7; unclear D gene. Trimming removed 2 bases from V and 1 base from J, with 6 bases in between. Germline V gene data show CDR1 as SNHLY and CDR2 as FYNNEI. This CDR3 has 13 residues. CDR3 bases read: TGTGCCAGCAGTGAAACAGATTCCTACGAG. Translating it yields CASSETDSYE. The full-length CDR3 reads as CASSETDSYEQYF.

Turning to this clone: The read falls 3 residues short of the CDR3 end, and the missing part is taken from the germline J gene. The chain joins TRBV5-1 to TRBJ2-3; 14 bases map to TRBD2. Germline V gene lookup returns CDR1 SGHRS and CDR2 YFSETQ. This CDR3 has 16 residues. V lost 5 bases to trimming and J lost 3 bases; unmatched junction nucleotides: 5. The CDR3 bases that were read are TGCGCCAGCAGAACCGGGACTAGCGGGAGTACAGATACG. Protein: CASRTGTSGSTDT. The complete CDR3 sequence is CASRTGTSGSTDTQYF.

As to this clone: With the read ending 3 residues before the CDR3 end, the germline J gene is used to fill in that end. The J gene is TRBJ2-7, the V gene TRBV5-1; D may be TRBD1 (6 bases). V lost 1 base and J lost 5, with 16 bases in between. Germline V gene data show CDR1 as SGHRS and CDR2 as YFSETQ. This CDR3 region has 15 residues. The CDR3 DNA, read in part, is TGCGCCAGCAGCTTGACTCGGACAGCTCCGGACGAG. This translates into CASSLTRTAPDE. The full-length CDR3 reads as CASSLTRTAPDEQYF.

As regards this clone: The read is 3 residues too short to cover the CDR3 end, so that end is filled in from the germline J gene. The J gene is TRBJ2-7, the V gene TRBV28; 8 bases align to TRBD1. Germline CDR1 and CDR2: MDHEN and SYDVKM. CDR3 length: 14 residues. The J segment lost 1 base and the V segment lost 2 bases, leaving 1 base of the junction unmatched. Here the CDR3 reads CASSLTGGSYEQYF. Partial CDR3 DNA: TGTGCCAGCAGTTTAACAGGGGGGTCCTACGAG.

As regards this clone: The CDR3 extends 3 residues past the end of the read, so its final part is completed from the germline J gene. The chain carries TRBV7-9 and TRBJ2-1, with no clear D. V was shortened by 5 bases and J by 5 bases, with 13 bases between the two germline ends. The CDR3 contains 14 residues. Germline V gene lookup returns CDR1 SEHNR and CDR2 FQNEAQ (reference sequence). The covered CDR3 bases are TGTGCCAGCAGCGTACTAAACCGCGACAATGAG. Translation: CASSVLNRDNE. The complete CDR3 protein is CASSVLNRDNEQFF.

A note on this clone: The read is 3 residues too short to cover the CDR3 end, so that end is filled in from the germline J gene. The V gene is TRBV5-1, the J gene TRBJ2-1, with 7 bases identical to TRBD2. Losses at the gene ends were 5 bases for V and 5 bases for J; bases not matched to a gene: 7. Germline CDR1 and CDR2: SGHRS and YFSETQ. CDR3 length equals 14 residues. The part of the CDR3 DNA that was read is TGCGCCAGCAGACCCTTCGGGGGGAACAATGAG. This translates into CASRPFGGNNE. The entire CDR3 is CASRPFGGNNEQFF.

This CDR3 is CASSLTGRGGELFF. Incomplete CDR3 DNA: TGTGCCAGCAGCTTAACGGGCAGGGGTGGGGAG. This chain connects TRBV7-3 to TRBJ2-2; possibly TRBD1 for D (6 bases). The sequence runs out 3 residues before the end of the CDR3; the remainder is reconstructed from the germline J gene. Trimming took off 0 bases at V and 8 bases at J, with 10 bases between the two ends. Germline V gene sequence: CDR1 SGHTA, CDR2 FQGTGA. The CDR3 length is 14 residues.

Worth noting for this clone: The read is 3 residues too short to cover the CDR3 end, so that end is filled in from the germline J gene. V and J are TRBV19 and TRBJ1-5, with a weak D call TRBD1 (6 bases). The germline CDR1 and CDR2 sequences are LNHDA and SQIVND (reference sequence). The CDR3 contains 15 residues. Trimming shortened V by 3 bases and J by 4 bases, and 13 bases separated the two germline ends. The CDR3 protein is CASSIMDSRNQPQHF. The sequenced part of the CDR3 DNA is TGTGCCAGTAGTATTATGGACAGCCGGAATCAGCCC.

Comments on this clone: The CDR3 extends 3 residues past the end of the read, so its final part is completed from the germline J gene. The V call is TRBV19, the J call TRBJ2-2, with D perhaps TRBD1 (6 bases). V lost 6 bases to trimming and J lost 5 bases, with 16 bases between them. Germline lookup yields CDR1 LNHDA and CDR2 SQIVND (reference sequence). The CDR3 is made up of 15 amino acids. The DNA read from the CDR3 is TGTGCCAGTAGAGCTCAGGGTAGGGGGACCGGGGAG. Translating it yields CASRAQGRGTGE. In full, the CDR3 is CASRAQGRGTGELFF. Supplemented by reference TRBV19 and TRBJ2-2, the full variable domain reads DGGITQSPKYLFRKEGQNVTLSCEQNLNHDAMYWYRQDPGQGLRLIYYSQIVNDFQKGDIAEGYSVSREKKESFPLTVTSAQKNPTAFYLCASRAQGRGTGELFFGEGSRLTVL.

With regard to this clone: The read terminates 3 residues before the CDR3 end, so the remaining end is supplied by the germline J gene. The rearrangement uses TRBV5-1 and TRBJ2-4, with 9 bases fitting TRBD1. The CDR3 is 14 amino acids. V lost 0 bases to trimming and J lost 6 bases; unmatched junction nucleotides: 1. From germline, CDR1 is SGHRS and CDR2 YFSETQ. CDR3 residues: CASSLGQGGNIQYF. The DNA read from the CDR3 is TGCGCCAGCAGCTTGGGACAGGGGGGAAACATT. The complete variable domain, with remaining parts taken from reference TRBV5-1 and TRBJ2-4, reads KAGVTQTPRYLIKTRGQQVTLSCSPISGHRSVSWYQQTPGQGLQFLFEYFSETQRNKGNFPGRFSGRQFSNSRSEMNVSTLELGDSALYLCASSLGQGGNIQYFGAGTRLSVL.

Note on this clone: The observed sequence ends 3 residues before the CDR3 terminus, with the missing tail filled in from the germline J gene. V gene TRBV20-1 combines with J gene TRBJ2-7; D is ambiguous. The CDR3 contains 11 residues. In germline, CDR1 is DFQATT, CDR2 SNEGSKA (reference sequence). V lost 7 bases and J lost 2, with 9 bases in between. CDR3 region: CSVTEAYEQYF. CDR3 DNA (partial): TGCAGTGTAACAGAAGCCTACGAG.

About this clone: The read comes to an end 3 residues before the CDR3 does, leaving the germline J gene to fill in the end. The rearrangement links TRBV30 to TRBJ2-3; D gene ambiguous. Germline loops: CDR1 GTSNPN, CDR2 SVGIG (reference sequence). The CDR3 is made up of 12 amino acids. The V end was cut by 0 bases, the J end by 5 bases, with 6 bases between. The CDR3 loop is CAWSVGGDTQYF. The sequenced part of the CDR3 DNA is TGTGCCTGGAGTGTAGGTGGAGATACG.

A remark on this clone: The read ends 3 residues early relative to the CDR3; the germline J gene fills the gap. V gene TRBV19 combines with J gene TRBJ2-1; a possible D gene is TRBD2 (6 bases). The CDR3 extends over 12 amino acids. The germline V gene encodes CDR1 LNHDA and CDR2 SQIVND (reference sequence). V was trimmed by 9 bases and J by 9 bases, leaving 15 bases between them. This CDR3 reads CASTLLGGEQFF. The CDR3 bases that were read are TGTGCCAGCACCTTACTCGGGGGTGAG.

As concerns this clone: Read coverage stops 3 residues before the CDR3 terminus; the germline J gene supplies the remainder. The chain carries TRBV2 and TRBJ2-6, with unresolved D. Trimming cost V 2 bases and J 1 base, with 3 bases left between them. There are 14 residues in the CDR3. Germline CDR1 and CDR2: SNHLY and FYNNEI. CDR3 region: CASSERSGANVLTF. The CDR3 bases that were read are TGTGCCAGCAGTGAAAGGTCTGGGGCCAACGTC.

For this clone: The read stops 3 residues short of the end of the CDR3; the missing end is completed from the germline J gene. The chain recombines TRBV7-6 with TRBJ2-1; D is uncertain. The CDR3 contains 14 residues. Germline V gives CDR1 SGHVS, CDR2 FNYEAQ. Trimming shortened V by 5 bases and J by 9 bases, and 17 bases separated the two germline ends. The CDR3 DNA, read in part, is TGTGCCAGCAGCCTCGGTTCGGGTAGAGGTGAG. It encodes CASSLGSGRGE. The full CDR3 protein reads CASSLGSGRGEQFF.

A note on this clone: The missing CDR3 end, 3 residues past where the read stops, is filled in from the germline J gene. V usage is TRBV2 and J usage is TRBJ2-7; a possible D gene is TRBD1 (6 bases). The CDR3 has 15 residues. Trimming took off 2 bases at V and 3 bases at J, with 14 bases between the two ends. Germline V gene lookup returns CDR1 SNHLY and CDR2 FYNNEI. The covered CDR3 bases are TGTGCCAGCAGTGAAACCGGGACAACTGACTACGAG. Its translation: CASSETGTTDYE. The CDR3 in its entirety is CASSETGTTDYEQYF.

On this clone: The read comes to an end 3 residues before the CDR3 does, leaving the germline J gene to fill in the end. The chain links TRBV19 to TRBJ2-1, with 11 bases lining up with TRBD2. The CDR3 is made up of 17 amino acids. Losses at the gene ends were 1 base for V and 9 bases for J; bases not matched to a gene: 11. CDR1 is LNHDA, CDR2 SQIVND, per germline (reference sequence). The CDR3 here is CASSIGLAGGPVGEQFF. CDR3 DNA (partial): TGTGCCAGTAGTATAGGGTTAGCGGGAGGGCCTGTAGGTGAG.

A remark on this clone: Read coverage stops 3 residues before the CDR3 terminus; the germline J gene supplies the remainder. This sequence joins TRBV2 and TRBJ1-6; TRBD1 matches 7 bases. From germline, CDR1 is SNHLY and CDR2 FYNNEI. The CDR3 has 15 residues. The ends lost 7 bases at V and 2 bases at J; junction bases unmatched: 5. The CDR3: CASTPDRAYNSPLHF. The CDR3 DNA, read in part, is TGTGCCAGCACCCCCGACAGGGCCTATAATTCACCC. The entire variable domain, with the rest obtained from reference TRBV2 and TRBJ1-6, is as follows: EPEVTQTPSHQVTQMGQEVILRCVPISNHLYFYWYRQILGQKVEFLVSFYNNEISEKSEIFDDQFSVERPDGSNFTLKIRSTKLEDSAMYFCASTPDRAYNSPLHFGNGTRLTVT.

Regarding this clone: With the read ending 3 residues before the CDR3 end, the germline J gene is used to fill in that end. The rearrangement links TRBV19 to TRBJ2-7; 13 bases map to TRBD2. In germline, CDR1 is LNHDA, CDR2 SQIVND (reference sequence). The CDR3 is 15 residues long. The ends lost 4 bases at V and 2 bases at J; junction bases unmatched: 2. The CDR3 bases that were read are TGTGCCAGTAGTAGTGGACTAGCGGGAGCCTACGAG. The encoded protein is CASSSGLAGAYE. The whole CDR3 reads CASSSGLAGAYEQYF.

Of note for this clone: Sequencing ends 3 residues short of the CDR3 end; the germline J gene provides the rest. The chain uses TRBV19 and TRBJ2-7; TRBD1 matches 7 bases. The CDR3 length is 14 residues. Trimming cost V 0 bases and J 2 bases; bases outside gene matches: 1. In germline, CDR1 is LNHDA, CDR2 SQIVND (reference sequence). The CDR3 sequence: CASSIEGTAYEQYF. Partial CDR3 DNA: TGTGCCAGTAGTATAGAAGGGACAGCCTACGAG.

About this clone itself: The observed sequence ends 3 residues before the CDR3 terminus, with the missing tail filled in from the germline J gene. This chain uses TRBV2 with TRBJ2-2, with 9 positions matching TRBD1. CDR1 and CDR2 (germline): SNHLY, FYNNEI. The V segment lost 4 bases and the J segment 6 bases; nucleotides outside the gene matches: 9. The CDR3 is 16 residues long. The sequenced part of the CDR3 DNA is TGTGCCAGCAGTGCGGACAGGGGTGTAGGGGCCGGGGAG. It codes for CASSADRGVGAGE. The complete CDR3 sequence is CASSADRGVGAGELFF.

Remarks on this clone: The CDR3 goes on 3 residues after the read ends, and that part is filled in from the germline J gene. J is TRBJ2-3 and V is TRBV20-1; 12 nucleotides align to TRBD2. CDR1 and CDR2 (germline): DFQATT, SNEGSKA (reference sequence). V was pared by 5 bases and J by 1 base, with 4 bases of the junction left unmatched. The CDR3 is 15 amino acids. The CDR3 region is CSALAGGPGTDTQYF. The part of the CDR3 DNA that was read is TGCAGTGCTCTAGCGGGAGGGCCGGGCACAGATACG.

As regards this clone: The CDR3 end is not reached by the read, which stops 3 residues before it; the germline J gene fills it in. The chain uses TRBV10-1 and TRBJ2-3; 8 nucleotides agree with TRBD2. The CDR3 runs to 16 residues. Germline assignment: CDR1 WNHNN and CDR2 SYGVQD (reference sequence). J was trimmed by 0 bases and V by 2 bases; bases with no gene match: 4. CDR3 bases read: TGCGCCAGCAGTGAGGGCGGGAGGAGGAGCACAGATACG. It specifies CASSEGGRRSTDT. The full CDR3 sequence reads CASSEGGRRSTDTQYF.

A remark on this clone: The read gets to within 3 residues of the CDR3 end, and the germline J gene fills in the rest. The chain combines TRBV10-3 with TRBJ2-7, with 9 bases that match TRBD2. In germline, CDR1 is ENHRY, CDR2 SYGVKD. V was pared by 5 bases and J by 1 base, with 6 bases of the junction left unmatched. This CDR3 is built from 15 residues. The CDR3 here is CAISRTSEKSYEQYF. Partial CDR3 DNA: TGTGCCATCAGTCGGACTAGCGAGAAATCCTACGAG.

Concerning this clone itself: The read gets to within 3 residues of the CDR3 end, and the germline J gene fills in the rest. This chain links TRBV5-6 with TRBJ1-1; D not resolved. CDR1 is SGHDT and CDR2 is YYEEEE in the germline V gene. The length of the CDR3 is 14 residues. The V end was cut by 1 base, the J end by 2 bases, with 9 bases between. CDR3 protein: CASSLIGENTEAFF. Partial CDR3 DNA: TGTGCCAGCAGCTTGATCGGGGAAAACACTGAA.

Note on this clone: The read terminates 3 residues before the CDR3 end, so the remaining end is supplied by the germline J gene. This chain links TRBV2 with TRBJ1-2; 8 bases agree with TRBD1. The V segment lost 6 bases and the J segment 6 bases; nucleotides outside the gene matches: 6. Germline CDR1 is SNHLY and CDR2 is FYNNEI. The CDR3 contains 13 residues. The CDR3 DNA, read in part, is TGTGCCAGCAGGGGGACAGGACGGAATGGC. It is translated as CASRGTGRNG. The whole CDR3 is CASRGTGRNGYTF.

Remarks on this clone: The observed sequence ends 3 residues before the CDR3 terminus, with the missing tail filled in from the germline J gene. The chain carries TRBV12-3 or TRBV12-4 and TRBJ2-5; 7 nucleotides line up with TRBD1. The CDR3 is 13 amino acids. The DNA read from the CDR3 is TGTGCCAGCAGTTCAGACAGGGATGCAACC. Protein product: CASSSDRDAT. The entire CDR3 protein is CASSSDRDATQYF.